A selection of T cell receptor beta chains follows, all from one sample in a study of TIL therapy for anti-PD-1-resistant metastatic lung cancer. Produced via immunoSEQ multiplex PCR; TCRdb's table is partial and in-frame only. The data show 20,000 to 25,000 clones, 70% to 80% seen once. Source: blood, taken at baseline. The receptors originated from a person aged 25-80 years with non-small cell lung cancer. CDR3s include the opening cysteine and the closing phenylalanine or tryptophan. Fields, in order: J gene, D gene, V gene, clone size, CDR3 DNA, CDR3 protein. The D gene is left open where the match is weak. For some rows the clone size is stated as once, few or many, or as a class when expanded; others skip it.

j_call: TRBJ2-4; d_call: -; v_call: TRBV6-5; clone_size: -; cdr3_nt: TGTGCCAGCAGCCCGTTCTCGCGTCTAGAGGACATTCAGTACTTC; cdr3_aa: CASSPFSRLEDIQYF
j_call: TRBJ1-1; d_call: TRBD1; v_call: TRBV5-1; clone_size: -; cdr3_nt: TGCGCCAGCAGCTTTTTTCCGGGACAGGGGAACACTGAAGCTTTCTTT; cdr3_aa: CASSFFPGQGNTEAFF
j_call: TRBJ1-1; d_call: -; v_call: TRBV3-1/TRBV3-2; clone_size: -; cdr3_nt: TGTGCCAGCAGCCACGGGGACACTGAAGCTTTCTTT; cdr3_aa: CASSHGDTEAFF
j_call: TRBJ2-5; d_call: TRBD2; v_call: TRBV29-1; clone_size: -; cdr3_nt: TGCAGCGTTGGACGCGGGGGGGCTGTTGAGACCCAGTACTTC; cdr3_aa: CSVGRGGAVETQYF
j_call: TRBJ2-3; d_call: -; v_call: TRBV5-1; clone_size: -; cdr3_nt: TGCGCCAGCAGCTCCGGATTATGGGGAACTGGGACAGATACGCAGTATTTT; cdr3_aa: CASSSGLWGTGTDTQYF
j_call: TRBJ2-5; d_call: -; v_call: TRBV11-3; clone_size: -; cdr3_nt: TGTGCCAGCAGCTTACGTGGTGACGAACAGACCCAGTACTTC; cdr3_aa: CASSLRGDEQTQYF
j_call: TRBJ2-5; d_call: -; v_call: TRBV18; clone_size: -; cdr3_nt: TGTGCCAGCTCACCACCCACTTCACGGACTTGGGAGACCCAGTACTTC; cdr3_aa: CASSPPTSRTWETQYF
j_call: TRBJ2-5; d_call: TRBD2; v_call: TRBV29-1; clone_size: -; cdr3_nt: TGCAGCGTGGCGAGACTAGCACAAGAGACCCAGTACTTC; cdr3_aa: CSVARLAQETQYF
j_call: TRBJ2-3; d_call: TRBD2; v_call: TRBV3-1/TRBV3-2; clone_size: -; cdr3_nt: TGTGCCAGCAGCCAAGATGAGGCGGGGGGCACAGATACGCAGTATTTT; cdr3_aa: CASSQDEAGGTDTQYF
j_call: TRBJ2-5; d_call: -; v_call: TRBV5-6; clone_size: few; cdr3_nt: TGTGCCAGCAGCTTGGCTATGACGGGGTACCAAGAGACCCAGTACTTC; cdr3_aa: CASSLAMTGYQETQYF
j_call: TRBJ1-2; d_call: TRBD1; v_call: TRBV10-2; clone_size: -; cdr3_nt: TGCGCCAGCACCCGACAGGGATTTGGGGGCTACACCTTC; cdr3_aa: CASTRQGFGGYTF
j_call: TRBJ2-2; d_call: TRBD2; v_call: TRBV15; clone_size: few; cdr3_nt: TGTGCCACCAGCACGGGACTAGCGGGAGGAGCCGGGGAGCTGTTTTTT; cdr3_aa: CATSTGLAGGAGELFF
j_call: TRBJ1-4; d_call: -; v_call: TRBV19; clone_size: -; cdr3_nt: TGTGCCACTCGAGACAGGTTAAGGAATGAAAAACTGTTTTTT; cdr3_aa: CATRDRLRNEKLFF
j_call: TRBJ1-1; d_call: -; v_call: TRBV19; clone_size: few; cdr3_nt: TGTGCCAGTAGTATAAGGGGGGAAGCTGAAGCTTTCTTT; cdr3_aa: CASSIRGEAEAFF
j_call: TRBJ2-5; d_call: TRBD2; v_call: TRBV4-3; clone_size: -; cdr3_nt: TGCGCCAGCAGCCAAGGGCCTAGCGGGGAGACCCAGTACTTC; cdr3_aa: CASSQGPSGETQYF
j_call: TRBJ2-1; d_call: TRBD2; v_call: TRBV7-6; clone_size: few; cdr3_nt: TGTGCCAGCAGCGCGATACTAGCGGGAGGGCCTAGAACAGTTTCCTACAATGAGCAGTTCTTC; cdr3_aa: CASSAILAGGPRTVSYNEQFF
j_call: TRBJ1-6; d_call: TRBD1; v_call: TRBV4-1; clone_size: few; cdr3_nt: TGCGCCAGCAGCCCACCGACAGGGCTCTATAATTCACCCCTCCACTTT; cdr3_aa: CASSPPTGLYNSPLHF
j_call: TRBJ1-2; d_call: -; v_call: TRBV19; clone_size: -; cdr3_nt: TGTGCCAGTAGTGCCCAAAAGGGCCTAGGCTACACCTTC; cdr3_aa: CASSAQKGLGYTF
j_call: TRBJ2-1; d_call: TRBD2; v_call: TRBV9; clone_size: -; cdr3_nt: TGTGCCAGCAGCGTACCGTCTAGCGGGTGGTACAATGAGCAGTTCTTC; cdr3_aa: CASSVPSSGWYNEQFF
j_call: TRBJ2-3; d_call: -; v_call: TRBV7-2; clone_size: -; cdr3_nt: TGTGCCAGCAGCCTAGAGGGGATCCGGGCTAGAGGAGCAGATACGCAGTATTTT; cdr3_aa: CASSLEGIRARGADTQYF
j_call: TRBJ2-5; d_call: -; v_call: TRBV5-1; clone_size: once; cdr3_nt: TGCGCCAGCAGCCCCGGAAGTGGAAATAGACAAGAGACCCAGTACTTC; cdr3_aa: CASSPGSGNRQETQYF
j_call: TRBJ2-5; d_call: -; v_call: TRBV20-1; clone_size: -; cdr3_nt: TGCAGTGCTAGTCCGGCTAGATGGCAAGAGACCCAGTACTTC; cdr3_aa: CSASPARWQETQYF
j_call: TRBJ1-6; d_call: -; v_call: TRBV3-1/TRBV3-2; clone_size: -; cdr3_nt: TGTGCCAGCCAGGAAAACGGAAATAATTCACCCCTCCACTTT; cdr3_aa: CASQENGNNSPLHF
j_call: TRBJ1-6; d_call: -; v_call: TRBV18; clone_size: -; cdr3_nt: TGTGCCAGCTCACCCCCCAGCTCCTATAATTCACCCCTCCACTTT; cdr3_aa: CASSPPSSYNSPLHF
j_call: TRBJ2-7; d_call: -; v_call: TRBV3-1/TRBV3-2; clone_size: few; cdr3_nt: TGTGCCAGCAGCCAAGTAGGGACAGAGCAGTACTTC; cdr3_aa: CASSQVGTEQYF
j_call: TRBJ2-3; d_call: -; v_call: TRBV6-5; clone_size: -; cdr3_nt: TGTGCCAGCAGTTTGGGACAAACCCTTCGAGATACGCAGTATTTT; cdr3_aa: CASSLGQTLRDTQYF
j_call: TRBJ2-5; d_call: -; v_call: TRBV2; clone_size: -; cdr3_nt: TGTGCCAGCAGTGACAGAGGGCGGCCTCAAGAGACCCAGTACTTC; cdr3_aa: CASSDRGRPQETQYF